A single sample is the source of the 17 T cell receptor beta chains below, sequenced in a study of T cells after yellow fever vaccination. One entry per CDR3 protein results from TCRdb running MiXCR on the 5' RACE reads. This table holds about 510,000 distinct CDR3 sequences, just over 20% found once. The starting material was PBMCs, obtained around 3 weeks after the first yellow fever vaccination. The receptors here all came from a man between 18 and 35 years old who received the YFV17D yellow fever vaccine.

This clonotype came up a few times. The rearrangement uses TRBV20-1 and TRBJ1-2; tentatively, D is TRBD1 (5 bases). There are 19 residues in the CDR3. The ends were cut back, 0 bases at V and 5 bases at J, with 28 bases in the middle. Germline lookup yields CDR1 DFQATT and CDR2 SNEGSKA (reference sequence). CDR3 amino acids: CSARDIGELILGDSYGYTF. The CDR3 coding sequence is TGCAGTGCTAGAGATATCGGGGAGCTTATTCTCGGGGACTCGTATGGCTACACCTTC.

This sequence joins TRBV5-1 and TRBJ2-1, with D perhaps being TRBD1 or TRBD2 (5 bases each). CDR1 and CDR2 from the germline V gene are SGHRS and YFSETQ. With 3 bases removed from V and 8 bases from J, the gap between germline ends came to 18 bases. The CDR3 is 15 amino acids. As DNA, the CDR3 is TGCGCCAGCAGCTCGGCGCCCGGGACCTCTGATGAGCAGTTCTTC. It encodes CASSSAPGTSDEQFF. Full variable domain (outside the CDR3, taken from reference TRBV5-1 and TRBJ2-1): KAGVTQTPRYLIKTRGQQVTLSCSPISGHRSVSWYQQTPGQGLQFLFEYFSETQRNKGNFPGRFSGRQFSNSRSEMNVSTLELGDSALYLCASSSAPGTSDEQFFGPGTRLTVL.

In its sample, this clonotype was seen a few times. The rearrangement links TRBV6-5 to TRBJ2-2; 8 nucleotides align to TRBD2. CDR3 length: 16 residues. From germline, CDR1 is MNHEY and CDR2 SVGAGI. V gave up 1 base and J gave up 6 bases; unmatched junction bases: 7. DNA for the CDR3: TGTGCCAGCAGTTACTTCGGGGGGGCCCCTTCCGGGGAGCTGTTTTTT. Its protein is CASSYFGGAPSGELFF.

This clonotype came up a few times. This chain links TRBV12-3 or TRBV12-4 with TRBJ1-5; no firm D call. This CDR3 contains 15 residues. Trimming stripped 3 bases from V and 3 bases from J, with 12 bases between. DNA of the CDR3: TGTGCCAGCAGTTTGGGCAGGCGGTTCAATCAGCCCCAGCATTTT. This sequence encodes CASSLGRRFNQPQHF.

The chain links TRBV7-8 to TRBJ2-5; 12 positions agree with TRBD2. Losses at the gene ends were 5 bases for V and 2 bases for J; bases not matched to a gene: 15. Per germline, CDR1 SGHVS and CDR2 FQNEAQ. This CDR3 has 19 amino acids. The CDR3 DNA sequence: TGTGCCAGCAGCCTACGAGAAAGGACTAGCGGGGATCCGCAAGAGACCCAGTACTTC. This translates into CASSLRERTSGDPQETQYF.

V is TRBV27 and J is TRBJ2-5, with 8 bases that match TRBD2. Per germline, CDR1 MNHEY and CDR2 SMNVEV (reference sequence). This CDR3 comprises 18 residues. With V trimmed by 5 bases and J by 1 base, 15 bases remained unmatched. CDR3 sequence: CASSPLKVAGLFQETQYF. The CDR3 DNA follows: TGTGCCAGCAGTCCCTTAAAAGTAGCGGGGCTCTTCCAAGAGACCCAGTACTTC.

The rearrangement joins TRBV5-5 to TRBJ2-5; 10 bases agree with TRBD2. This CDR3 region has 15 residues. J lost 5 bases, V lost 4 bases, and 8 bases had no gene match. Germline V gene sequence: CDR1 SGHKS, CDR2 YYEKEE (reference sequence). This chain's CDR3 is CASSPGLAKWETQYF. In DNA, the CDR3 is TGTGCCAGCAGCCCGGGACTAGCGAAGTGGGAGACCCAGTACTTC.

Many counts were recorded for this clonotype. The chain uses TRBV7-3 and TRBJ1-1; possible D gene TRBD1, 5 bases. This CDR3 is built from 14 residues. CDR1 and CDR2 from the germline V gene are SGHTA and FQGTGA. The V end was cut by 5 bases, the J end by 3 bases, with 13 bases between. DNA for the CDR3: TGTGCCAGCAGCCCCGGTGGGGGATACACTGAAGCTTTCTTT. This translates into CASSPGGGYTEAFF.

The chain uses TRBV5-4 and TRBJ2-7; 8 bases line up with TRBD1. The trim removed 0 bases at V and 3 bases at J, leaving 5 bases unmatched. CDR3 length: 15 residues. CDR1 is SGHNT and CDR2 is YYREEE in the germline V gene (reference sequence). This CDR3 is CASSLVGDRSYEQYF. CDR3 DNA sequence: TGTGCCAGCAGCTTGGTAGGGGACAGGAGCTACGAGCAGTACTTC.

The rearrangement links TRBV30 to TRBJ2-7; D might be TRBD1 (5 bases). CDR1 GTSNPN and CDR2 SVGIG come from the germline V gene (reference sequence). Deletions cut 3 bases from V and 5 bases from J, with 11 bases between. This CDR3 spans 12 amino acids. CDR3 nucleotide sequence: TGTGCCTGGAGATCAGGGTACCACGAGCAGTACTTC. Translated: CAWRSGYHEQYF.

This rearrangement joins TRBV29-1 to TRBJ1-1; weak D call: TRBD1 (6 bases). CDR3 size: 14 residues. Germline assignment: CDR1 SQVTM and CDR2 ANQGSEA. The ends were cut back, 4 bases at V and 0 bases at J, with 12 bases in the middle. The CDR3 loop reads CSVGRGQVNTEAFF. The DNA for the CDR3 is TGCAGCGTTGGTCGGGGACAAGTGAACACTGAAGCTTTCTTT.

This clonotype was picked up one time. The V call is TRBV4-2, the J call TRBJ2-2, with D possibly being TRBD1 or TRBD2 (5 bases each). This CDR3 is built from 15 residues. V was trimmed by 4 bases and J by 6 bases, leaving 15 bases between them. CDR1 is LGHNA and CDR2 is YNFKEQ in the germline V gene. In DNA, the CDR3 is TGTGCCAGCAGCCCACACGACCGGGGCGCCGGGGAGCTGTTTTTT. Translating it yields CASSPHDRGAGELFF.

The chain recombines TRBV11-2 with TRBJ2-1, with D perhaps matching TRBD1 (5 bases). Germline V gives CDR1 SGHAT, CDR2 FQNNGV. Deletions cut 0 bases from V and 2 bases from J, with 8 bases between. This CDR3 contains 15 residues. CDR3 amino acids: CASSLEGVPYNEQFF. The CDR3 DNA reads TGTGCCAGCAGCTTAGAAGGGGTGCCCTACAATGAGCAGTTCTTC.

The CDR3 DNA reads TGCGCCAGCAGCTTGAGGGGACTAGCAACAGATACGCAGTATTTT. Amino acid sequence: CASSLRGLATDTQYF. The V call is TRBV5-1, the J call TRBJ2-3; 9 bases line up with TRBD2. Looked up from germline, CDR1 is SGHRS and CDR2 is YFSETQ. This CDR3 region has 15 residues. Trimming took 1 base from V and 3 from J; bases not matched to a gene: 3.

This clonotype was observed a few times. This chain links TRBV6-4 with TRBJ2-6, with D hard to call. Germline V gives CDR1 MRHNA, CDR2 SNTAGT. CDR3 length: 16 amino acids. Between the trimmed V and J ends, which lost 2 bases and 0 bases, there was a span of 8 bases. The CDR3 DNA is TGTGCCAGCAGTGACGTGGGTCGCTCTGGGGCCAACGTCCTGACTTTC. It yields the protein CASSDVGRSGANVLTF.

The V call is TRBV7-6, the J call TRBJ1-3, with D unclear. Germline V gene sequence: CDR1 SGHVS, CDR2 FNYEAQ. The CDR3 consists of 15 residues. V was trimmed by 2 bases and J by 5 bases, leaving 13 bases between them. DNA of the CDR3: TGTGCCAGCAGCTTAACGGGCGATCCACGAAACACCATATATTTT. Protein product: CASSLTGDPRNTIYF.

This chain uses TRBV9 with TRBJ1-4, with TRBD1 matching over 8 bases. This CDR3 has 14 residues. Germline lookup yields CDR1 SGDLS and CDR2 YYNGEE. V lost 3 bases and J lost 8; bases outside the gene matches: 6. The DNA for the CDR3 is TGTGCCAGCAGCGACCTGACAGGGGAGGAAAAACTGTTTTTT. Its translation is CASSDLTGEEKLFF.